These T cell receptor beta chains were read from a single sample in a study of T cells in Graves' hyperthyroidism and ophthalmopathy. In TCRdb, the multiplex PCR reads were re-called with MiXCR into one record per CDR3 protein. The sample records 600,000 to 750,000 distinct CDR3 sequences, approximately 15% being singletons. The sample taken for sequencing was blood. These receptors all come from a man aged 50 or older with Graves' hyperthyroidism. Each CDR3 is given with its conserved first and last residue. D genes are given only for firm matches. Expanded clones are given a class, and other clones once, few, many or no size at all.

few,NA,TRBJ2-7,TRBV12-3/TRBV12-4,CASSRARGDYNEQYF,TGTGCCAGCAGCAGGGCCAGGGGAGACTACAATGAGCAGTACTTC
many,TRBD2,TRBJ2-5,TRBV20-1,CSATTPSGPQETQYF,TGCAGTGCCACCACCCCTAGCGGACCCCAAGAGACCCAGTACTTC
many,TRBD2,TRBJ2-7,TRBV19,CATWTSGSTYSSYEQYF,TGTGCCACTTGGACTAGCGGGTCCACATACAGCTCCTACGAGCAGTACTTC
few,TRBD2,TRBJ2-1,TRBV5-1,CASSLAVAGEVEQFF,TGCGCCAGCAGCTTGGCCGTCGCGGGAGAGGTTGAGCAGTTCTTC
many,NA,TRBJ1-2,TRBV10-3,CAIRLAGSSHYGYTF,TGTGCCATCAGATTGGCAGGGTCCTCCCACTATGGCTACACCTTC
many,TRBD2,TRBJ2-5,TRBV7-2,CASSPGGGLETQYF,TGTGCCAGCAGCCCCGGGGGGGGATTGGAGACCCAGTACTTC
many,NA,TRBJ1-1,TRBV2,CASNPGGAGFDTEAFF,TGTGCCAGCAACCCGGGCGGGGCAGGGTTCGACACTGAAGCTTTCTTT
many,TRBD1,TRBJ2-7,TRBV28,CASSRDSSYEQYF,TGTGCCAGCAGCCGGGACAGCTCCTACGAGCAGTACTTC
many,NA,TRBJ2-5,TRBV28,CASSSNGRAQETQYF,TGTGCCAGCAGTTCCAACGGGCGGGCCCAAGAGACCCAGTACTTC
many,NA,TRBJ1-2,TRBV11-1,CASSLETGTSPAYGYTF,TGTGCCAGCAGCTTAGAGACCGGGACCTCGCCGGCCTATGGCTACACCTTC
NA,TRBD1,TRBJ2-7,TRBV28,CASLHQGAPYEQYF,TGTGCCAGCCTTCATCAGGGGGCCCCCTACGAGCAGTACTTC
many,NA,TRBJ2-1,TRBV5-1,CASSTLPPLQGPDGSEQFF,TGCGCCAGCAGCACCCTACCGCCCCTACAGGGACCCGACGGTTCTGAGCAGTTCTTC
NA,NA,TRBJ1-1,TRBV10-3,CAISESGDGEAFF,TGTGCCATCAGTGAAAGTGGGGACGGTGAAGCTTTCTTT
NA,TRBD1,TRBJ1-2,TRBV28,CASSFLAGGPYGYTF,TGTGCCAGCAGTTTCTTGGCAGGGGGACCCTATGGCTACACCTTC
NA,TRBD2,TRBJ2-1,TRBV27,CASSSISGSQFQGEQFF,TGTGCCAGCAGTTCGATCAGCGGGAGTCAGTTTCAGGGTGAGCAGTTCTTC
NA,NA,TRBJ2-7,TRBV25-1,CASSDRLGNEQYF,TGTGCCAGCAGTGATCGTTTAGGGAACGAGCAGTACTTC
many,NA,TRBJ2-1,TRBV7-3,CASSLLGGTYNEQFF,TGTGCCAGCAGCTTATTAGGAGGTACCTACAATGAGCAGTTCTTC
NA,TRBD2,TRBJ2-3,TRBV7-2,CASSFASGRTTDTQYF,TGTGCCAGCAGCTTCGCTAGCGGGAGGACCACAGATACGCAGTATTTT
NA,NA,TRBJ1-1,TRBV5-4,CASSPGGQNTEAFF,TGTGCCAGCAGCCCTGGAGGCCAGAACACTGAAGCTTTCTTT
few,TRBD2,TRBJ2-1,TRBV7-3,CASSLNPYGTSGYNEQFF,TGTGCCAGCAGCTTAAACCCTTACGGGACTAGCGGGTACAATGAGCAGTTCTTC
NA,TRBD2,TRBJ2-1,TRBV7-9,CASSLVREESNEQFF,TGTGCCAGCAGCTTAGTGCGGGAGGAATCGAATGAGCAGTTCTTC
many,NA,TRBJ2-7,TRBV7-2,CASSSARDDYEQYF,TGTGCCAGCAGCTCCGCCAGGGACGACTACGAGCAGTACTTC